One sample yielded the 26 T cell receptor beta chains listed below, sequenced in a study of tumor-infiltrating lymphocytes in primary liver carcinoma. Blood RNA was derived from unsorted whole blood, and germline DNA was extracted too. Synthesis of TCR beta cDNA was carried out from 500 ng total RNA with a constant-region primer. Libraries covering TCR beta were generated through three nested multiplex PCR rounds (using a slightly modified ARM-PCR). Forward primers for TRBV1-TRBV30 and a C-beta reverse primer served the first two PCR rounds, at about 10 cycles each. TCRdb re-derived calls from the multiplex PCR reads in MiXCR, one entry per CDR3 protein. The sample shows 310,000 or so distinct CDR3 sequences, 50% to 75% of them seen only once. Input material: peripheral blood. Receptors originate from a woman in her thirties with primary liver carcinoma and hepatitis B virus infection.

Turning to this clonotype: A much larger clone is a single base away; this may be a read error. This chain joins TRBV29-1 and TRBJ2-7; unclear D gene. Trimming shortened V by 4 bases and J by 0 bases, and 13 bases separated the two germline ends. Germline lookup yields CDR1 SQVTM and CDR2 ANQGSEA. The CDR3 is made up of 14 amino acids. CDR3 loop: CSVGVTTSSYEQYF. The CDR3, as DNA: TGCAGCGTTGGAGTAACGACCAGCTCCTACGAGCAGTACTTC.

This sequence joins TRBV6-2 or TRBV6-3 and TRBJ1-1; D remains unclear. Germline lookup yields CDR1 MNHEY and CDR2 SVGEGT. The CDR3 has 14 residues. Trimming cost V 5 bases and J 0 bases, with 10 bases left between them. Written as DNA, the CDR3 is TGTGCCAGCAGTCTCATGTTCGTGAACACTGAAGCTTTCTTT. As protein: CASSLMFVNTEAFF.

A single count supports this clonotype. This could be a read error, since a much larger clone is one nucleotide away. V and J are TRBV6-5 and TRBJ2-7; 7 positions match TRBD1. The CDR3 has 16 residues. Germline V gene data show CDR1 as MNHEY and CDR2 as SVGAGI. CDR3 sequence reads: CTSSYKWSDRNYEQYF. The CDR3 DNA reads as TGTACCAGCAGTTACAAGTGGTCGGACAGGAACTACGAGCAGTACTTC.

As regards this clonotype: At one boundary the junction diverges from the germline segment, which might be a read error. In DNA form, the CDR3 reads TGTGCCAGCAGCCACGGCAAAGTGACTAGCGTAGACAATGAGCGGTTCTTC. It codes for CASSHGKVTSVDNERFF. The chain employs TRBV4-2 and TRBJ2-1; 8 bases are shared with TRBD2. CDR3 length: 17 residues. From germline, CDR1 is LGHNA and CDR2 YNFKEQ.

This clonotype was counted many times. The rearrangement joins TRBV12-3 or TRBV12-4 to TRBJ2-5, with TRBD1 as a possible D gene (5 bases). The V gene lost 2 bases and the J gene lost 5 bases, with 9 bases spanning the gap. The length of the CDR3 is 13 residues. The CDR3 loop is CASSLWGGETQYF. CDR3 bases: TGTGCCAGCAGTTTATGGGGCGGCGAGACCCAGTACTTC.

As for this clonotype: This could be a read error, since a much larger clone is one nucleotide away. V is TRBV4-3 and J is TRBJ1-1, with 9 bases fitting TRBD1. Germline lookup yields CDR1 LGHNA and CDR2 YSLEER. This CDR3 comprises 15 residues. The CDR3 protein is CASSRTGTGLGEVFF. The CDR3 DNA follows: TGCGCCAGCAGCCGAACCGGGACAGGGTTGGGTGAAGTTTTCTTT.

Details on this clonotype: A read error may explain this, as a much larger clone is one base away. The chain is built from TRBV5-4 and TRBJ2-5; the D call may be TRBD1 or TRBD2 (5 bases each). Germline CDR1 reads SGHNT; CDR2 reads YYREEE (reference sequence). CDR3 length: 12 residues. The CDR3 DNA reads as TGTGCCAGCTCTTGGGACCAAGAGACCCGGTACTTC. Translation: CASSWDQETRYF.

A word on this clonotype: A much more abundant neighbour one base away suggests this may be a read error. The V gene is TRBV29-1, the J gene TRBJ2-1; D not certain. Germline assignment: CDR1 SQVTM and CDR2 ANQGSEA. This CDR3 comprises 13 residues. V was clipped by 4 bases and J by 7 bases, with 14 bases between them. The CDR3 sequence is CSVGWSSLNEQFF. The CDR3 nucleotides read TGCAGCGTTGGATGGTCCAGTTTAAATGAGCAGTTCTTC.

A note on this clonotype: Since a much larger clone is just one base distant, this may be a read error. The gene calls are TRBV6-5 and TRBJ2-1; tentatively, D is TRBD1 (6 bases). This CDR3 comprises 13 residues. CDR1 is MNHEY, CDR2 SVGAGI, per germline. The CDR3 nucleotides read TGTGCCAGCACTTACAGGGTAGACAATGAGCAGTTCTTC. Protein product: CASTYRVDNEQFF.

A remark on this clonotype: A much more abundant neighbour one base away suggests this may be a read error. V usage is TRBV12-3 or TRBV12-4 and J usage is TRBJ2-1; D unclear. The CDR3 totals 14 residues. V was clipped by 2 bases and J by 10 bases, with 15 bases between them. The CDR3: CASSLRSLAQEQFF. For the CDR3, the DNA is TGTGCCAGCAGTTTACGAAGTCTGGCGCAAGAGCAGTTCTTC.

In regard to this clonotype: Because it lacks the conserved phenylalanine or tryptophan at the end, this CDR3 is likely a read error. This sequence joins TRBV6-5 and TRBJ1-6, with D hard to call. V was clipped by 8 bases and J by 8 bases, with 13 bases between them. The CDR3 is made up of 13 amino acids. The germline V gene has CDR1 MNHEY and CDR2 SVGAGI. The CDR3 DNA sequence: TGTGCCAGCGGCCAAAGAGTAGATTCACCCCTCCACTAT. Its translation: CASGQRVDSPLHY.

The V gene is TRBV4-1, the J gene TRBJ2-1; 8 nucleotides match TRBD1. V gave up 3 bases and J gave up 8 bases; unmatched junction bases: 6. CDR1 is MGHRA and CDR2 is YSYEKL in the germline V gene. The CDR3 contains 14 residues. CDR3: CASSHSGGVDEQFF. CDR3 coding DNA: TGCGCCAGCAGCCATTCAGGGGGCGTGGATGAGCAGTTCTTC.

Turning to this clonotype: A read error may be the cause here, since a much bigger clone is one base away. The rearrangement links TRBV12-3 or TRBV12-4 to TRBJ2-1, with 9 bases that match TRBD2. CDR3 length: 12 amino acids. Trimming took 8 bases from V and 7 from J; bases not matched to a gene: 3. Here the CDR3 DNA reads TGTGCCAGCGCTCTAGCGGGAAATGAGCAGTTCTTC. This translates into CASALAGNEQFF.

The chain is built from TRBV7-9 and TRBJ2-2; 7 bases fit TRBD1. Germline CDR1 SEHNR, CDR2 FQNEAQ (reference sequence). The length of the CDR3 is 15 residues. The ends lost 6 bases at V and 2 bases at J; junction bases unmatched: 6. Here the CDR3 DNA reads TGTGCCAGCAGGGTGACAGGGACCAACACCGGGGAGCTGTTTTTT. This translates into CASRVTGTNTGELFF.

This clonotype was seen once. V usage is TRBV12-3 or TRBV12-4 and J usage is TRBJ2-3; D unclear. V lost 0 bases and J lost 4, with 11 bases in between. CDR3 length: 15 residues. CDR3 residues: CASSLAATRPDTQYF. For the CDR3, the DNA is TGTGCCAGCAGTTTAGCTGCCACCCGGCCAGATACGCAGTATTTT.

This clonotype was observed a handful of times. The CDR3 loop reads CASSHGKEGTRRGNEQFF. CDR3 nucleotides: TGTGCCAGCAGCCATGGAAAGGAGGGGACTAGGAGGGGGAATGAGCAGTTCTTC. The V call is TRBV7-9, the J call TRBJ2-1, with TRBD2 matching over 8 bases. CDR3 length equals 18 residues. CDR1 and CDR2 (germline): SEHNR, FQNEAQ (reference sequence). V lost 5 bases, J lost 7 bases, and 19 bases stayed unmatched.

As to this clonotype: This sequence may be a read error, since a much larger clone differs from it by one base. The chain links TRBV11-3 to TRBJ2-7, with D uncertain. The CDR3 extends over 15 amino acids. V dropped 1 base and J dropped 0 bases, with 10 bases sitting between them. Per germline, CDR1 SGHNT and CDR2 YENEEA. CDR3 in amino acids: CASSLGHGGSYEQYF. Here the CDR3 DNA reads TGTGCCAGCAGCTTAGGTCACGGCGGCTCCTACGAGCAGTACTTC.

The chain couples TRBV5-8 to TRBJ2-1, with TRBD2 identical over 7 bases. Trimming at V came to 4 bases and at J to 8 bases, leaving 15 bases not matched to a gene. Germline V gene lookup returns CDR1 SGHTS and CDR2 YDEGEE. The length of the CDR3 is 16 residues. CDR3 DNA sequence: TGTGCCAGCAGCCCTACCGGGACTAACGGGAGACATGAGCAGTTCTTC. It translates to CASSPTGTNGRHEQFF. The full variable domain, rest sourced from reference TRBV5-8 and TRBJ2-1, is EAGVTQSPTHLIKTRGQQATLRCSPISGHTSVYWYQQALGLGLQFLLWYDEGEERNRGNFPPRFSGRQFPNYSSELNVNALELEDSALYLCASSPTGTNGRHEQFFGPGTRLTVL.

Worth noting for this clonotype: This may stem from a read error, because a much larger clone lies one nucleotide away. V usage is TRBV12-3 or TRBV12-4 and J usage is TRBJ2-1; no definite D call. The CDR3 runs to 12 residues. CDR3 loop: CVSSLGISEQFF. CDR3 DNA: TGTGTCAGCAGTTTGGGAATATCTGAGCAGTTCTTC.

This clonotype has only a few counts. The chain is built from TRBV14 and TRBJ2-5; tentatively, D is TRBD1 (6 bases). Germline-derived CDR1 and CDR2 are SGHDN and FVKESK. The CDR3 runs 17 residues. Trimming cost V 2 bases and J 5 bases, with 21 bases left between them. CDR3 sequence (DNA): TGTGCCAGCAGCCAAAAGAGGTCCGGACAGTTGGGTGAGACCCAGTACTTC. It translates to CASSQKRSGQLGETQYF.

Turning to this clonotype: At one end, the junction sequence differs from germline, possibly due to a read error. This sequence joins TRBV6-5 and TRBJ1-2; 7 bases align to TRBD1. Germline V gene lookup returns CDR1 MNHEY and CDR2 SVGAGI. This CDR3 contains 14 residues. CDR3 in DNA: TGTGTCAGCAGCCCGAGATCGACAGGGTATGGCTACACGTTC. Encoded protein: CVSSPRSTGYGYTF.

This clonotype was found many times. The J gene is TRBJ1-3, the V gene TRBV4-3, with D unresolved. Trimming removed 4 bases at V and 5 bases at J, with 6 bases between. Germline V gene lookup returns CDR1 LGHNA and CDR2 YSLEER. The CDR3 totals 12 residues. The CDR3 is CASSPNRNTIYF. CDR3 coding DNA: TGCGCCAGCAGCCCCAACAGAAACACCATATATTTT.

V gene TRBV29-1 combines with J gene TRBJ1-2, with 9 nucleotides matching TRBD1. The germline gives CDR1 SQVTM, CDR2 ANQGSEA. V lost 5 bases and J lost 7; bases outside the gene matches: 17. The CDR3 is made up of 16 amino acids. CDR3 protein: CSVMGGQGHFGGGYTF. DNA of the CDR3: TGCAGCGTTATGGGGGGACAGGGCCATTTTGGAGGTGGCTACACCTTC.

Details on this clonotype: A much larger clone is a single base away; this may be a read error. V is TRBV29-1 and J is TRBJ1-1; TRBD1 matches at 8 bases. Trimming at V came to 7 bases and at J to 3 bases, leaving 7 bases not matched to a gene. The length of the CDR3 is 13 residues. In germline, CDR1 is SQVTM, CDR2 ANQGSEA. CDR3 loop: CSGLQGVDTEAFF. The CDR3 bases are TGCAGCGGCCTACAGGGGGTGGACACTGAAGCTTTCTTT.

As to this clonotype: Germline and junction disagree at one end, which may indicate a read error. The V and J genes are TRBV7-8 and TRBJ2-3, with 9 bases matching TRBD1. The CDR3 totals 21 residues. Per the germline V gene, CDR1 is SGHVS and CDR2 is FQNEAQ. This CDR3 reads CASNLALSGTGRLSMLDTQYF. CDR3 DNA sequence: TGTGCCAGCAACTTAGCACTTTCCGGGACAGGGCGGTTGTCTATGTTAGATACGCAGTATTTT.

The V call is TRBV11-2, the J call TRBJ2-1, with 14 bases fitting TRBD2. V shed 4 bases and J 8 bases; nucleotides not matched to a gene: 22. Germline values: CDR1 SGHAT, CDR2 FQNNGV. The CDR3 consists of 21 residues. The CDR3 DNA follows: TGTGCCAGCAGCTATACCCGGGTGGGACTAGCGGGAGAGGGCACGAAGGATGAGCAGTTCTTC. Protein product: CASSYTRVGLAGEGTKDEQFF.